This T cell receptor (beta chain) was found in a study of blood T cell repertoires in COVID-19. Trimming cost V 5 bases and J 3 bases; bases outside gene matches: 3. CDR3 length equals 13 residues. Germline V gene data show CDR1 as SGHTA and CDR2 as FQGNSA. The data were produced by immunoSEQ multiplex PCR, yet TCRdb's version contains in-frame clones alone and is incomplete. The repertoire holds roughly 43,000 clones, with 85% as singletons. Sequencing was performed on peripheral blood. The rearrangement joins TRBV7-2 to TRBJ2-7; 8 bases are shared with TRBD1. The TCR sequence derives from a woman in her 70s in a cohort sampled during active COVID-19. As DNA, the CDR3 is TGTGCCAGCAGCAACGGACAGGGCTACGAGCAGTACTTC. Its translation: CASSNGQGYEQYF.